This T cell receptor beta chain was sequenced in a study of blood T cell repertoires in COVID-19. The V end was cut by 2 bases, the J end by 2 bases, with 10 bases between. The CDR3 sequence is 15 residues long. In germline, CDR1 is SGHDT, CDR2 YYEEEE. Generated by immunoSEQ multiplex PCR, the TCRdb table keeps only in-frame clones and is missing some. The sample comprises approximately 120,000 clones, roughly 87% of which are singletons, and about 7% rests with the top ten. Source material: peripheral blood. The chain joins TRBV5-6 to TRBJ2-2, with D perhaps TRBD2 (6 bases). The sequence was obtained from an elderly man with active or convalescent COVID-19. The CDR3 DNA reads TGTGCCAGCAGCTTCCGGGACTTAAACACCGGGGAGCTGTTTTTT. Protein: CASSFRDLNTGELFF.